The 14 T cell receptor beta chains in this list originate from one sample, sequenced in a study of blood T cell repertoires in COVID-19. Data came from immunoSEQ multiplex PCR; TCRdb stores just in-frame clones and leaves some out. The sample includes tens of thousands of clones, more than 65% of them seen just once. The sequenced material came from peripheral blood. The receptors were sampled from a man between 65 and 85 years old with COVID-19, enrolled during active disease.

This chain links TRBV19 with TRBJ1-2, with 8 bases lining up with TRBD1. Germline CDR1 and CDR2: LNHDA and SQIVND (reference sequence). The CDR3 consists of 11 residues. V was clipped by 7 bases and J by 7 bases; unmatched bases: 2. Written as DNA, the CDR3 is TGTGCCAGTAAGACAGGGGCTGGCTACACCTTC. It codes for CASKTGAGYTF. Looking up the rest from reference TRBV19 and TRBJ1-2 gives the full variable domain: DGGITQSPKYLFRKEGQNVTLSCEQNLNHDAMYWYRQDPGQGLRLIYYSQIVNDFQKGDIAEGYSVSREKKESFPLTVTSAQKNPTAFYLCASKTGAGYTFGSGTRLTVV.

V and J are TRBV29-1 and TRBJ1-5, with D tentatively TRBD1 (6 bases). The CDR3 is 14 amino acids. V was trimmed by 4 bases and J by 4 bases, leaving 14 bases between them. Germline lookup yields CDR1 SQVTM and CDR2 ANQGSEA. The CDR3 loop reads CSVAHGTTNQPQHF. In nucleotides, the CDR3 is TGCAGCGTTGCCCATGGGACAACTAATCAGCCCCAGCATTTT.

This clone was counted once. This chain connects TRBV5-6 to TRBJ1-5; the D gene is possibly TRBD1 (5 bases). CDR1 is SGHDT, CDR2 YYEEEE, per germline. The CDR3 runs 14 residues. V lost 1 base and J lost 3, with 8 bases in between. CDR3 DNA sequence: TGTGCCAGCAGCTTGAGGGGTTACAATCAGCCCCAGCATTTT. Its translation is CASSLRGYNQPQHF.

This rearrangement joins TRBV18 to TRBJ1-5; D is undetermined. V gave up 0 bases and J gave up 0 bases, with 9 bases separating them. From germline, CDR1 is KGHSH and CDR2 LQKENI. CDR3 length equals 16 residues. The CDR3 reads CASSPPRLNSNQPQHF. CDR3 DNA: TGTGCCAGCTCACCACCGAGGCTGAATAGCAATCAGCCCCAGCATTTT.

This chain connects TRBV24-1 to TRBJ2-2, with TRBD1 identical over 12 bases. The CDR3 totals 19 residues. V gave up 2 bases and J gave up 5 bases; unmatched junction bases: 11. Germline-derived CDR1 and CDR2 are KGHDR and SFDVKD. Written as DNA, the CDR3 is TGTGCCACCAGTGATTGGGTGTTGGGACAGGGGGCCAAAACCGGGGAGCTGTTTTTT. Translating gives CATSDWVLGQGAKTGELFF.

V gene TRBV4-2 combines with J gene TRBJ2-7; TRBD1 aligns across 8 bases. This CDR3 has 14 residues. With 3 bases clipped from V and 2 bases from J, the junction kept 3 bases outside the gene matches. Germline lookup yields CDR1 LGHNA and CDR2 YNFKEQ. The CDR3 nucleotides read TGTGCCAGCAGCCATGACAGGGGAACCTACGAGCAGTACTTC. Encoded protein: CASSHDRGTYEQYF.

The chain has TRBV19 and TRBJ1-6; D may be TRBD1 (6 bases). The CDR3 is 18 residues long. The V gene's germline CDR1 is LNHDA and CDR2 SQIVND (reference sequence). Trimming pared 2 bases from V and 8 bases from J, leaving 22 bases between. The CDR3 region has the DNA TGTGCCAGTAGTATAACGTTCTCGACAGGCAGGCCGGATTCACCCCTCCACTTT. This gives the protein CASSITFSTGRPDSPLHF. Combining the CDR3 with reference TRBV19 and TRBJ1-6 gives the whole variable domain DGGITQSPKYLFRKEGQNVTLSCEQNLNHDAMYWYRQDPGQGLRLIYYSQIVNDFQKGDIAEGYSVSREKKESFPLTVTSAQKNPTAFYLCASSITFSTGRPDSPLHFGNGTRLTVT.

This clone was seen a handful of times. The chain recombines TRBV14 with TRBJ2-6; no clear D gene. Germline V CDR1 and CDR2: SGHDN, FVKESK. Trimming took 9 bases from V and 0 from J, leaving 9 bases between them. The CDR3 is made up of 14 amino acids. CDR3 sequence (DNA): TGTGCCAGAGAATTTAGCTCTGGGGCCAACGTCCTGACTTTC. Translated, it gives CAREFSSGANVLTF. Full variable domain (outside the CDR3, taken from reference TRBV14 and TRBJ2-6): EAGVTQFPSHSVIEKGQTVTLRCDPISGHDNLYWYRRVMGKEIKFLLHFVKESKQDESGMPNNRFLAERTGGTYSTLKVQPAELEDSGVYFCAREFSSGANVLTFGAGSRLTVL.

This rearrangement joins TRBV7-9 to TRBJ1-1, with 7 bases lining up with TRBD1. Losses at the gene ends were 5 bases for V and 6 bases for J; bases not matched to a gene: 9. Germline assignment: CDR1 SEHNR and CDR2 FQNEAQ (reference sequence). CDR3 length equals 14 residues. The CDR3 DNA follows: TGTGCCAGCAGCAATCCAGGGGGAATTGCTGAAGCTTTCTTT. As protein: CASSNPGGIAEAFF.

The gene calls are TRBV11-2 and TRBJ1-3, with D hard to call. Germline CDR1 and CDR2: SGHAT and FQNNGV. The V end was cut by 1 base, the J end by 6 bases, with 16 bases between. The CDR3 runs 16 residues. CDR3 bases: TGTGCCAGCAGCTTAGTAGTGGCGGGGTTTGAAAACACCATATATTTT. As protein: CASSLVVAGFENTIYF.

The rearrangement links TRBV9 to TRBJ2-1, with TRBD2 matching 11 bases. Germline CDR1 reads SGDLS; CDR2 reads YYNGEE. V was clipped by 0 bases and J by 6 bases; unmatched bases: 8. This CDR3 spans 17 amino acids. The CDR3 here is CASSVALTTSGTNEQFF. The DNA for the CDR3 is TGTGCCAGCAGCGTAGCTCTTACGACTAGCGGGACCAATGAGCAGTTCTTC.

The chain joins TRBV24-1 to TRBJ1-1; D is undetermined. CDR1 and CDR2 from the germline V gene are KGHDR and SFDVKD. The CDR3 consists of 12 residues. V shed 3 bases and J shed 8 bases, with 9 bases lying between them. The CDR3 nucleotides read TGTGCCACCAGTGATCCGGGTTCGGAAGCTTTCTTT. Translating it yields CATSDPGSEAFF.

The V gene is TRBV29-1, the J gene TRBJ2-3; possible D gene TRBD2, 6 bases. CDR3 length equals 15 residues. From germline, CDR1 is SQVTM and CDR2 ANQGSEA. V was shortened by 3 bases and J by 7 bases, with 20 bases between the two germline ends. The chain's CDR3 is CSVEPGMEGSYTQYF. The DNA for the CDR3 is TGCAGCGTTGAGCCAGGGATGGAGGGGTCCTATACGCAGTATTTT.

The chain uses TRBV21-1 and TRBJ1-1. TRBV21-1 constitutes a pseudogene. CDR3 length: 18 amino acids. CDR3: CASSPRVRQTPRFTEAFF. In DNA form, the CDR3 reads TGTGCCAGCAGCCCGAGAGTGAGGCAGACTCCCCGTTTCACTGAAGCTTTCTTT.